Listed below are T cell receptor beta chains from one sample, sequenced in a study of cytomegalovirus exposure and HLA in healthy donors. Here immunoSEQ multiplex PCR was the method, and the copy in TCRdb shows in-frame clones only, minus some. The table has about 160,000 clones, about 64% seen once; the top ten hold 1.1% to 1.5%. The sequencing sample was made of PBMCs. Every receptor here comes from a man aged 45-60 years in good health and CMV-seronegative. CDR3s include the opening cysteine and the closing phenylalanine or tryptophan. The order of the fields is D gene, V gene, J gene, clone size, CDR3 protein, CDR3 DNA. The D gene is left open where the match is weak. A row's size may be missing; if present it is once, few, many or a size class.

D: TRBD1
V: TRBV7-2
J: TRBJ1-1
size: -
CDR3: CASSRQTGDMNTEAFF
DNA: TGTGCCAGCAGCCGCCAGACAGGGGATATGAACACTGAAGCTTTCTTT

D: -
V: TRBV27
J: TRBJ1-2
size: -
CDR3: CASSLSGTLYGYTF
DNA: TGTGCCAGCAGTTTAAGTGGGACTCTGTATGGCTACACCTTC

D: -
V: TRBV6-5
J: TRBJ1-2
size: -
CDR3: CASKKTDYGYTF
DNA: TGTGCCAGCAAAAAGACAGACTATGGCTACACCTTC

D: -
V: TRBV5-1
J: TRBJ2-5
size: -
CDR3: CASSLFNGNGETQYF
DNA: TGCGCCAGCAGCTTGTTCAACGGGAACGGCGAGACCCAGTACTTC

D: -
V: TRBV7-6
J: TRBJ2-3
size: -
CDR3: CASSLDSYTQYF
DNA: TGTGCCAGCAGCTTAGACAGCTATACGCAGTATTTT

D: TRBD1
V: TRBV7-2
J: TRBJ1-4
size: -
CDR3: CASSSDRGTNEKLFF
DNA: TGTGCCAGCAGCTCTGACAGGGGCACTAATGAAAAACTGTTTTTT

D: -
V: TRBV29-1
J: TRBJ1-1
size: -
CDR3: CSVEWGGAFF
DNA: TGCAGCGTTGAATGGGGGGGAGCTTTCTTT

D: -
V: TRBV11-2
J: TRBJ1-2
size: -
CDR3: CASSIQDRRGYTF
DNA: TGTGCCAGCAGCATCCAAGACCGGAGAGGCTACACCTTC

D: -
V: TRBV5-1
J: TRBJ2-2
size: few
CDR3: CASSLGLRGGPTGELFF
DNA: TGCGCCAGCAGCTTGGGCCTGAGGGGGGGACCGACCGGGGAGCTGTTTTTT

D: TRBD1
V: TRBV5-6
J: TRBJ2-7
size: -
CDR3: CASSLGQGSYEQYF
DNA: TGTGCCAGCAGCCTGGGACAGGGTTCCTACGAGCAGTACTTC

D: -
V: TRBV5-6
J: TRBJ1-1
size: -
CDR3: CASSPKVTGYTEAFF
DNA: TGTGCCAGCAGCCCAAAGGTGACAGGTTACACTGAAGCTTTCTTT

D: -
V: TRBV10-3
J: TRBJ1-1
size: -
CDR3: CAISAESTQNTEAFF
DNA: TGTGCCATCAGTGCCGAATCGACACAGAACACTGAAGCTTTCTTT

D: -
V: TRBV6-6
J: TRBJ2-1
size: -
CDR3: CASNRRGEQFF
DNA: TGTGCCAGCAATCGGCGAGGTGAGCAGTTCTTC

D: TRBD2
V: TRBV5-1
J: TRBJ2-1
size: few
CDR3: CASSLLAGGLNNEQFF
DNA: TGCGCCAGCAGCTTATTAGCGGGGGGCCTTAACAATGAGCAGTTCTTC

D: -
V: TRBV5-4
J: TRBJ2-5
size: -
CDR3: CASSPAGAGEKTQYF
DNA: TGTGCCAGCAGCCCGGCCGGTGCAGGGGAGAAGACCCAGTACTTC

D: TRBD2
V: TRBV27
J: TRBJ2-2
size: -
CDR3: CASSSPVRRGGNSNTGELFF
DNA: TGTGCCAGCAGTTCACCCGTCCGGCGCGGGGGAAACTCGAACACCGGGGAGCTGTTTTTT

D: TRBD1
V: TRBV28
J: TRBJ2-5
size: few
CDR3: CASSQDRVRSWETQYF
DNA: TGTGCCAGCAGTCAGGACAGGGTTCGATCATGGGAGACCCAGTACTTC

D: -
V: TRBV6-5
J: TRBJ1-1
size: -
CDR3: CASSQDRNTEAFF
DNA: TGTGCCAGCAGCCAGGACAGGAACACTGAAGCTTTCTTT

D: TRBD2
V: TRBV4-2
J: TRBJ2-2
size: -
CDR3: CASSSGGEIRTGELFF
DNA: TGTGCCAGCAGCAGCGGGGGGGAAATTCGAACCGGGGAGCTGTTTTTT

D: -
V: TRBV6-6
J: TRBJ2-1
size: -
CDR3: CASRRQVDNEQFF
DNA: TGTGCCAGCAGGCGCCAGGTCGACAATGAGCAGTTCTTC

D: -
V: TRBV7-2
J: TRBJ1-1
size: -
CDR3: CASSWQENTEAFF
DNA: TGTGCCAGCAGCTGGCAGGAGAACACTGAAGCTTTCTTT

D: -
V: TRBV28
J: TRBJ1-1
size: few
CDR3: CASSFPGMNTEAFF
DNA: TGTGCCAGCAGTTTCCCGGGGATGAACACTGAAGCTTTCTTT

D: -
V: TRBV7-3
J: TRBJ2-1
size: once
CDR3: CASSLSPGVDEQFF
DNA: TGTGCCAGCAGCTTAAGTCCGGGGGTCGATGAGCAGTTCTTC

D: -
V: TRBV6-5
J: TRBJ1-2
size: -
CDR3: CASSLRTLGGYTF
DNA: TGTGCCAGCAGCTTACGGACACTGGGAGGCTACACCTTC

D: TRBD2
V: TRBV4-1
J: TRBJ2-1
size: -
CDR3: CASSQDAAGVRNEQFF
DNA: TGCGCCAGCAGCCAAGATGCAGCGGGGGTTCGGAATGAGCAGTTCTTC

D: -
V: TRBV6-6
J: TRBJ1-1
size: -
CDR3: CASSYSGSMNTEAFF
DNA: TGTGCCAGCAGTTACTCGGGCAGCATGAACACTGAAGCTTTCTTT

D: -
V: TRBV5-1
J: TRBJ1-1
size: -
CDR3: CASRGNRVDTEAFF
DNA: TGCGCCAGCAGGGGGAACAGGGTGGACACTGAAGCTTTCTTT

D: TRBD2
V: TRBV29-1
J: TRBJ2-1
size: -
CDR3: CSVGLAGAYYNEQFF
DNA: TGCAGCGTTGGTCTAGCGGGGGCCTATTACAATGAGCAGTTCTTC

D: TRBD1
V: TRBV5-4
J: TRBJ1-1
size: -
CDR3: CASSSQGGNTEAFF
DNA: TGTGCCAGCAGCTCACAGGGGGGGAACACTGAAGCTTTCTTT

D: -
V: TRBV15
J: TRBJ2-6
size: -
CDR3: CATSPPGSLRWSSGANVLTF
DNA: TGTGCCACCAGTCCCCCCGGGAGCCTACGATGGAGCTCTGGGGCCAACGTCCTGACTTTC

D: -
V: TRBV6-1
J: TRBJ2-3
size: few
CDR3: CASRSRIIGPDTQYF
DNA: TGTGCCAGCAGGAGCAGGATAATTGGGCCAGATACGCAGTATTTT

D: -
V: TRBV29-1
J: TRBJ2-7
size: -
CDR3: CSVVRGSSYEQYF
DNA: TGCAGCGTTGTGAGGGGGAGCTCCTACGAGCAGTACTTC

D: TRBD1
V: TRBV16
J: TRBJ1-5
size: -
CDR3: CASSQGTAQPQHF
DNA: TGTGCCAGCAGCCAGGGGACAGCTCAGCCCCAGCATTTT

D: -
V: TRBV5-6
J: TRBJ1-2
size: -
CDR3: CASSLGRSGYTF
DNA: TGTGCCAGCAGCTTGGGAAGGAGCGGCTACACCTTC

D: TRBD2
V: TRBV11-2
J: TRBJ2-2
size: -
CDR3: CASSLSIGLAGENTGELFF
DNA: TGTGCCAGCAGCTTATCGATCGGTCTAGCGGGGGAGAACACCGGGGAGCTGTTTTTT

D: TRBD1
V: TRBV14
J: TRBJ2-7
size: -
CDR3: CASSPTGSSYEQYF
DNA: TGTGCCAGCAGCCCGACAGGGTCCTCCTACGAGCAGTACTTC

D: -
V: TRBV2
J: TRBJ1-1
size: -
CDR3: CASTQRGGRTEAFF
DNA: TGTGCCAGCACTCAAAGGGGGGGGAGGACTGAAGCTTTCTTT

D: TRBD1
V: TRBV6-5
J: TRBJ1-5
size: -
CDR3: CASSWTGGNQPQHF
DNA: TGTGCCAGCAGTTGGACAGGGGGCAATCAGCCCCAGCATTTT

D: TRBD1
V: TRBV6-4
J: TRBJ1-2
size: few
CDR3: CASRDTGTGNYGYTF
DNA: TGTGCCAGCAGGGACACCGGGACAGGGAACTATGGCTACACCTTC

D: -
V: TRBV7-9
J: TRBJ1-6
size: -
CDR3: CASSLSGSPLHF
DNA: TGTGCCAGCAGCTTATCAGGTTCACCCCTCCACTTT

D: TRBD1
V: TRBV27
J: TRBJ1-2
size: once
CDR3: CASRTGSNYGYTF
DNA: TGTGCCAGCAGGACAGGGTCTAACTATGGCTACACCTTC

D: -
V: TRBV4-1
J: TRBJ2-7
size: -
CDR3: CASSQGYRAYEQYF
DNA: TGCGCCAGCAGCCAGGGATACAGGGCCTACGAGCAGTACTTC

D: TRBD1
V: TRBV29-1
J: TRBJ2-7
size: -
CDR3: CSVSGTVSYEQYF
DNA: TGCAGCGTCTCTGGGACAGTCTCCTACGAGCAGTACTTC

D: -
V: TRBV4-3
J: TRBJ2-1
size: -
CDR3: CASSQDLQGGDEQFF
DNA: TGCGCCAGCAGCCAAGATTTACAGGGGGGGGATGAGCAGTTCTTC

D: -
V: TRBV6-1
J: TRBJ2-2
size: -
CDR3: CASRPTGTGELFF
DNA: TGTGCCAGCAGACCAACAGGGACCGGGGAGCTGTTTTTT

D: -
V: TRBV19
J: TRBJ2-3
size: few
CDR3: CASSGSGQFFTDTQYF
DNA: TGTGCCAGTAGTGGGTCCGGACAGTTCTTCACAGATACGCAGTATTTT